This entry is about one TCR beta chain. Its antigen is not known. This sample is drawn from a study of blood T cells in healthy people across ages. Study-level findings and limits: A greater number of naive CD4+ cells and higher diversity distinguished long-lived donors from aged donors.

For the second PCR, which ran for roughly 7 to 11 cycles, a sample-barcoded 5' primer and a J-beta primer mix were used. MiXCR, applied by TCRdb to the 5' RACE reads, yields one record per CDR3 protein. There are 700,000 to 900,000 distinct CDR3 sequences in the sample; about 53% occur only once, and approximately 40% lies in the top ten. What was sequenced was blood. The source of this sequence is an elderly man in good health.

For the CDR3, the DNA is TGTGCCATCAGTGAGCCCCTCGGGGTAAGGGGCAGGGAACCCGATGCCACTGAAGCTTTCTTT. Protein: CAISEPLGVRGREPDATEAFF. V and J are TRBV10-3 and TRBJ1-1; maybe TRBD1 (5 bases). The CDR3 has 21 residues. V lost 2 bases and J lost 4, with 32 bases in between. CDR1 ENHRY and CDR2 SYGVKD come from the germline V gene.